The T cell receptor beta chain described here comes from a study of cytomegalovirus exposure and HLA in healthy donors. Study results and caveats: Researchers reported in a later analysis that a missense DCLRE1C variant was tied to TCR beta V- and J-gene trimming. An analysis that was carried out later associated 15,000 to 20,000 TCR beta sequences with HLA alleles at 0.05 false discovery rate. Accurate prediction of most subjects' HLA-A and HLA-B alleles from TCR beta sequences was reported. Clonal expansion, a later analysis showed, was greater in HLA-associated TCR beta chains than in equally common others.

Primers for the PCR totalled 60 Vbeta and 13 Jbeta. Data came from immunoSEQ multiplex PCR; TCRdb stores just in-frame clones and leaves some out. There are 55,000 to 80,000 clones in the sample; just under 80% occur only once, and 9.7% lies in the top ten. Per the germline V gene, CDR1 is MNHEY and CDR2 is SVGAGI. Trimming pared 7 bases from V and 0 bases from J, leaving 12 bases between. The length of the CDR3 is 14 residues. Regarding this clone: Its target is not known.

The sequencing sample was made of PBMCs. This sequence joins TRBV6-5 and TRBJ2-5, with TRBD1 as a possible D gene (5 bases). This clonotype was obtained from a man aged 35 to 55 in good health and CMV-seronegative. CDR3 sequence: CASKRGLYQETQYF. The CDR3 DNA sequence: TGTGCCAGCAAAAGGGGATTGTACCAAGAGACCCAGTACTTC.